These 2 T cell receptor beta chains came from one sample sequenced in a study of post-analysis software for immune sequencing data. Unique-molecular-identifier-tagged TCR beta cDNA libraries were used. Using its own MiXCR run on the PCR reads, TCRdb lists one record per CDR3 protein. Among about 770,000 distinct CDR3 sequences, around 46% were seen once, and the ten largest hold roughly 4.4%. The antigens these receptors bind are not known. Study-level findings and limits: Four or five TRBV segments were more frequent in patients than controls; TRBV5-6, TRBV5-1 and TRBV20-1 belonged to this group.

Sequencing input: blood. These receptors came from a girl under 18 with multiple sclerosis.

This chain links TRBV20-1 with TRBJ2-3; 7 positions match TRBD2. V dropped 2 bases and J dropped 4; count of bases not matched to a gene: 12. In germline, CDR1 is DFQATT, CDR2 SNEGSKA (reference sequence). This CDR3 region has 16 residues. CDR3 amino acids: CSARFLGGSQPDTQYF. CDR3 coding DNA: TGCAGTGCTAGATTTTTGGGCGGGAGTCAACCAGATACGCAGTATTTT.

The chain has TRBV5-1 and TRBJ1-1; a possible D gene is TRBD1 (6 bases). The CDR3 is 17 amino acids. The V gene's germline CDR1 is SGHRS and CDR2 YFSETQ. The ends were cut back, 2 bases at V and 1 base at J, with 18 bases in the middle. The chain's CDR3 is CASSLHTGHRGNTEAFF. The CDR3 coding sequence is TGCGCCAGCAGCTTACATACGGGACACCGAGGGAACACTGAAGCTTTCTTT.